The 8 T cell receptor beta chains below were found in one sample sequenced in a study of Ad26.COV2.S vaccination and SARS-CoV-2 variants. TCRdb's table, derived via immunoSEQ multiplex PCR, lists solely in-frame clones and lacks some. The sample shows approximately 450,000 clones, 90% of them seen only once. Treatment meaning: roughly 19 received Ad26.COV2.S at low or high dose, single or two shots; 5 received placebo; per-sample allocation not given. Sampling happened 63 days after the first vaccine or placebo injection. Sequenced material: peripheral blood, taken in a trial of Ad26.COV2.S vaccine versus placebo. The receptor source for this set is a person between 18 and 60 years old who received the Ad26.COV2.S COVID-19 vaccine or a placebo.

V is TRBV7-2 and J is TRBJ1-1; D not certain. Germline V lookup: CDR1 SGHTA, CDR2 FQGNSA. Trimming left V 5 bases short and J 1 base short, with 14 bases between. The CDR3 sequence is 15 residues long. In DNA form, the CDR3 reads TGTGCCAGCAGCCCCGATGGCAGTAGGAACACTGAAGCTTTCTTT. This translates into CASSPDGSRNTEAFF. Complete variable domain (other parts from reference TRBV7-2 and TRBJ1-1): GAGVSQSPSNKVTEKGKDVELRCDPISGHTALYWYRQSLGQGLEFLIYFQGNSAPDKSGLPSDRFSAERTGGSVSTLTIQRTQQEDSAVYLCASSPDGSRNTEAFFGQGTRLTVV.

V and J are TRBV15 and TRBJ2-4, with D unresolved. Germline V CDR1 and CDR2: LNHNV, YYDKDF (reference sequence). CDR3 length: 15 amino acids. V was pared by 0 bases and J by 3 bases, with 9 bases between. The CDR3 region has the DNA TGTGCCACCAGCAGAGATTCTGCAGGCAAAAACATTCAGTACTTC. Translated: CATSRDSAGKNIQYF. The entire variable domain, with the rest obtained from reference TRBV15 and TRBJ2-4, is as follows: DAMVIQNPRYQVTQFGKPVTLSCSQTLNHNVMYWYQQKSSQAPKLLFHYYDKDFNNEADTPDNFQSRRPNTSFCFLDIRSPGLGDTAMYLCATSRDSAGKNIQYFGAGTRLSVL.

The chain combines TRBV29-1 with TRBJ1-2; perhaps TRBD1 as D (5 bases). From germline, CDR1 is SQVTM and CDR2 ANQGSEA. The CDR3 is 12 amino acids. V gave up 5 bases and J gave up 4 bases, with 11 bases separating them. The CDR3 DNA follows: TGCAGCGTTCCAGGGTCGTCCTATGGCTACACCTTC. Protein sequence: CSVPGSSYGYTF.

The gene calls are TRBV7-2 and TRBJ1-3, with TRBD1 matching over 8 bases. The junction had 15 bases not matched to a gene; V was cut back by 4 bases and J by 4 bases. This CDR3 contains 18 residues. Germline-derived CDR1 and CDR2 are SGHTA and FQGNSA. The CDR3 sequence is CASSSGTGWAMGGNTIYF. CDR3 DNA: TGTGCCAGCAGCTCAGGGACAGGCTGGGCGATGGGGGGAAACACCATATATTTT. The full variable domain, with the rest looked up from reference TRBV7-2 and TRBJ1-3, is GAGVSQSPSNKVTEKGKDVELRCDPISGHTALYWYRQSLGQGLEFLIYFQGNSAPDKSGLPSDRFSAERTGGSVSTLTIQRTQQEDSAVYLCASSSGTGWAMGGNTIYFGEGSWLTVV.

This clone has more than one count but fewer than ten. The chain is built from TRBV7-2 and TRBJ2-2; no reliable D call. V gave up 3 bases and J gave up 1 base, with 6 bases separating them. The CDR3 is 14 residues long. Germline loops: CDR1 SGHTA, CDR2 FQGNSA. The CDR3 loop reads CASSFGLNTGELFF. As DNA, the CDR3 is TGTGCCAGCAGCTTCGGGCTGAACACCGGGGAGCTGTTTTTT.

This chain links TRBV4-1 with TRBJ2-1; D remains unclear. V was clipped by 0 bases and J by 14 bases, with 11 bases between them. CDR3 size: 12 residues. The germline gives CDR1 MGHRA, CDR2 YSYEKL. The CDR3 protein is CASSQDGVMEFF. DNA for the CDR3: TGCGCCAGCAGCCAAGATGGGGTAATGGAGTTCTTC.

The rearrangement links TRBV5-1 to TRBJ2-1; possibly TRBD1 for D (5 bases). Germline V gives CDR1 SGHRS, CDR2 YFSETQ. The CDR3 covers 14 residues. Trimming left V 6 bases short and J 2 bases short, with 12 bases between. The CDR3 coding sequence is TGCGCCAGCAAACTCGCAGGGACCTACAATGAGCAGTTCTTC. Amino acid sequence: CASKLAGTYNEQFF.

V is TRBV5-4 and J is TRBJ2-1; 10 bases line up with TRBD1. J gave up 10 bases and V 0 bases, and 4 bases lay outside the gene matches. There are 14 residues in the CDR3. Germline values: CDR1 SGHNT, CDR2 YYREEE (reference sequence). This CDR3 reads CASSLGQGAGEQFF. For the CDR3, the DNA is TGTGCCAGCAGCTTGGGACAGGGGGCGGGAGAGCAGTTCTTC.